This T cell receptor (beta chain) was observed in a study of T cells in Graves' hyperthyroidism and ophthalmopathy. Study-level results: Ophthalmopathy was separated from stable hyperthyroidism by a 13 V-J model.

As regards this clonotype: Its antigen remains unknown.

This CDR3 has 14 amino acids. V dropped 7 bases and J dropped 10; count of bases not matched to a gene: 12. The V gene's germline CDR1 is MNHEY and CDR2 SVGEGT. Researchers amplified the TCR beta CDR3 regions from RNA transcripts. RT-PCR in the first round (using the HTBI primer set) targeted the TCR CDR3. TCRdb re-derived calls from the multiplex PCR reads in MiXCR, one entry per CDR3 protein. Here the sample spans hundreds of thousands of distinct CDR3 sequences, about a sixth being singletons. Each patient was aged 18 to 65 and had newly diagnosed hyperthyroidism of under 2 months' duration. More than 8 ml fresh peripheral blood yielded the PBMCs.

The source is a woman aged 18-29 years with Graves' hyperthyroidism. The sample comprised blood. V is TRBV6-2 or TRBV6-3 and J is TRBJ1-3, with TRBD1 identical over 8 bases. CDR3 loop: CASMRDRILETIYF. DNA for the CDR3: TGTGCCAGCATGAGGGACAGGATCCTCGAGACCATATATTTT.